Below are 27 T cell receptor beta chains sequenced from a single sample in a study of T cell responses to AZD1222 COVID-19 vaccine (dated by TCRdb to 2020 to 2023). Receptor amplification or capture employed the immunoSEQ multiplex PCR assay. Sourced from immuneACCESS, this table was stored by TCRdb with only in-frame sequences that have V and J called. A share of the clones is absent; for the studies checked, an unresolved V gene accounts for under half, and the remainder has no known explanation. This sample lists 50,000 to 65,000 clones; about 90% were detected once. The ten largest clonotypes hold 4% to 5% of the sample. Per the publication, the time point label means: baseline before first vaccination. This specimen was peripheral blood, taken on day 0 of AZD1222 vaccination. The source is an adult in good health.

The chain recombines TRBV7-8 with TRBJ2-7; D remains ambiguous. V lost 1 base, J lost 3 bases, and 7 bases lay in between. The CDR3 consists of 13 residues. Germline V gene lookup returns CDR1 SGHVS and CDR2 FQNEAQ. In DNA form, the CDR3 reads TGTGCCAGCAGCTTAGTCGTACACTACGAGCAGTACTTC. This gives the protein CASSLVVHYEQYF.

This clone was counted between two and nine times. The chain links TRBV6-1 to TRBJ1-5, with 7 bases lining up with TRBD1. This CDR3 contains 17 residues. J was trimmed by 5 bases and V by 2 bases; bases with no gene match: 12. CDR1 and CDR2 (germline): MNHNS, SASEGT. The CDR3 DNA reads TGTGCCAGCAGTGAATTGGGTTCGTCGCAGGGGGATCAGCCCCAGCATTTT. It yields the protein CASSELGSSQGDQPQHF.

This sequence joins TRBV6-5 and TRBJ1-1, with D perhaps matching TRBD1 (5 bases). This CDR3 comprises 13 residues. Trimming removed 2 bases from V and 1 base from J, with 5 bases in between. Per the germline V gene, CDR1 is MNHEY and CDR2 is SVGAGI. CDR3 nucleotides: TGTGCCAGCAGTTACGGACAGAACACTGAAGCTTTCTTT. Protein sequence: CASSYGQNTEAFF.

The CDR3: CASSPEGVKGYGYTF. The CDR3 nucleotides read TGTGCCAGCAGTCCGGAGGGGGTAAAGGGCTATGGCTACACCTTC. This chain uses TRBV7-9 with TRBJ1-2, with D perhaps TRBD1 (6 bases). Trimming stripped 6 bases from V and 4 bases from J, with 18 bases between. CDR3 length equals 15 residues. The germline gives CDR1 SEHNR, CDR2 FQNEAQ (reference sequence).

V and J are TRBV6-5 and TRBJ1-6; a weak D match, TRBD1 (6 bases). The germline V and J ends were trimmed by 7 bases and 5 bases, with 12 bases remaining between them. CDR1 is MNHEY and CDR2 is SVGAGI in the germline V gene. The CDR3 sequence is 14 residues long. The CDR3 nucleotides read TGTGCCAGCAACCGGGACACCAATAATTCACCCCTCCACTTT. Protein sequence: CASNRDTNNSPLHF.

This clone was counted only a few times. This sequence joins TRBV18 and TRBJ1-1, with D unresolved. There are 13 residues in the CDR3. Germline V gene data show CDR1 as KGHSH and CDR2 as LQKENI. Trimming cost V 6 bases and J 1 base, with 9 bases left between them. Written as DNA, the CDR3 is TGTGCCAGCTCTCGCGACACGAACACTGAAGCTTTCTTT. This encodes CASSRDTNTEAFF. The entire variable domain, with the rest obtained from reference TRBV18 and TRBJ1-1, is as follows: NAGVMQNPRHLVRRRGQEARLRCSPMKGHSHVYWYRQLPEEGLKFMVYLQKENIIDESGMPKERFSAEFPKEGPSILRIQQVVRGDSAAYFCASSRDTNTEAFFGQGTRLTVV.

Written as DNA, the CDR3 is TGTGCCAGTAGCATGGTGGGTGGGGGCACTGAAGCTTTCTTT. Its translation: CASSMVGGGTEAFF. The V gene is TRBV19, the J gene TRBJ1-1; D is perhaps TRBD1 (5 bases). This CDR3 spans 14 amino acids. The germline V gene has CDR1 LNHDA and CDR2 SQIVND (reference sequence). Trimming cost V 6 bases and J 4 bases, with 15 bases left between them.

The CDR3: CASSFGTGTNYGYTF. In DNA, the CDR3 is TGTGCCAGCAGCTTTGGGACAGGTACTAACTATGGCTACACCTTC. This rearrangement joins TRBV2 to TRBJ1-2; 8 nucleotides align to TRBD1. V lost 6 bases, J lost 0 bases, and 6 bases stayed unmatched. CDR3 size: 15 residues. The germline V gene has CDR1 SNHLY and CDR2 FYNNEI.

This clone was counted a few times. This chain uses TRBV4-1 with TRBJ1-5, with TRBD1 identical over 10 bases. V trimming: 1 base; J trimming: 6 bases; junction bases outside the gene matches: 3. This CDR3 spans 15 amino acids. CDR1 and CDR2 from the germline V gene are MGHRA and YSYEKL. The CDR3 reads CASSQGQGAGQPQHF. The CDR3 DNA sequence: TGCGCCAGCAGCCAAGGACAGGGGGCCGGTCAGCCCCAGCATTTT.

The chain has TRBV29-1 and TRBJ1-1; D may be TRBD1 (6 bases). This CDR3 comprises 14 residues. Germline V gene lookup returns CDR1 SQVTM and CDR2 ANQGSEA. The V end lost 4 bases, the J end lost 4 bases, and 16 bases lay between the germline ends. In nucleotides, the CDR3 is TGCAGCGTTGTCGGGGGGCCGTTGTCCACTGAAGCTTTCTTT. Translating it yields CSVVGGPLSTEAFF.

This clone came up once. The gene calls are TRBV24-1 and TRBJ2-3; D is perhaps TRBD1 (6 bases). Germline assignment: CDR1 KGHDR and CDR2 SFDVKD. V lost 4 bases and J lost 5, with 9 bases in between. This CDR3 comprises 13 residues. CDR3 loop: CATSDRGQDTQYF. The CDR3 coding sequence is TGTGCCACCAGTGACCGGGGACAAGATACGCAGTATTTT.

The chain combines TRBV7-9 with TRBJ1-1; no clear D. Trimming took off 0 bases at V and 9 bases at J, with 8 bases between the two ends. The CDR3 extends over 12 amino acids. CDR1 is SEHNR, CDR2 FQNEAQ, per germline (reference sequence). The DNA for the CDR3 is TGTGCCAGCAGCTTAGCCGCGGGCCAAGCTTTCTTT. Encoded protein: CASSLAAGQAFF.

The chain joins TRBV5-1 to TRBJ2-2, with D possibly being TRBD1 (5 bases). CDR3 length equals 15 residues. With 2 bases removed from V and 0 bases from J, the gap between germline ends came to 8 bases. Germline V gene lookup returns CDR1 SGHRS and CDR2 YFSETQ. The CDR3 DNA follows: TGCGCCAGCAGCTTCGGACACACGAACACCGGGGAGCTGTTTTTT. Protein: CASSFGHTNTGELFF.

The rearrangement joins TRBV30 to TRBJ1-1; 9 bases are a match to TRBD1. After removal of 1 base from V and 4 bases from J, the junction contained 7 bases not matched to a gene. Looked up from germline, CDR1 is GTSNPN and CDR2 is SVGIG (reference sequence). The CDR3 runs 15 residues. The CDR3 protein is CAWSGGQGRGTEAFF. The DNA of the CDR3 is TGTGCCTGGAGTGGGGGACAGGGACGGGGCACTGAAGCTTTCTTT.

This clone has only a few counts. V usage is TRBV27 and J usage is TRBJ2-5; 8 nucleotides line up with TRBD2. The CDR3 loop spans 15 amino acids. CDR1 is MNHEY, CDR2 SMNVEV, per germline (reference sequence). J was trimmed by 2 bases and V by 3 bases; bases with no gene match: 5. The CDR3 coding sequence is TGTGCCAGCAGTTTCCGGGAGGGGACTCAAGAGACCCAGTACTTC. It is translated as CASSFREGTQETQYF.

V usage is TRBV11-2 and J usage is TRBJ2-7, with 9 bases aligning to TRBD1. The CDR3 loop spans 15 amino acids. Trimming removed 1 base from V and 1 base from J; junction bases left unmatched: 2. Germline V gene data show CDR1 as SGHAT and CDR2 as FQNNGV. The CDR3 DNA is TGTGCCAGCAGCTTAGCACAGGGGGCTTCCTACGAGCAGTACTTC. Translated: CASSLAQGASYEQYF. Complete variable domain (other parts from reference TRBV11-2 and TRBJ2-7): EAGVAQSPRYKIIEKRQSVAFWCNPISGHATLYWYQQILGQGPKLLIQFQNNGVVDDSQLPKDRFSAERLKGVDSTLKIQPAKLEDSAVYLCASSLAQGASYEQYFGPGTRLTVT.

This clone was seen a few times. The gene calls are TRBV9 and TRBJ1-3; weak D call: TRBD1 (5 bases). CDR3 length equals 18 residues. The germline V gene has CDR1 SGDLS and CDR2 YYNGEE. Trimming took 0 bases from V and 0 from J, leaving 16 bases between them. CDR3 coding DNA: TGTGCCAGCAGCGTAGGAGGAGGGGACGTAGGCTCTGGAAACACCATATATTTT. It yields the protein CASSVGGGDVGSGNTIYF.

The rearrangement joins TRBV3-1 (or the pseudogene TRBV3-2) to TRBJ2-7; D uncertain. V lost 1 base to trimming and J lost 3 bases, with 10 bases between them. Per the germline V gene, CDR1 is LGHDT and CDR2 is YNNKEL (reference sequence). The CDR3 sequence is 14 residues long. The CDR3 coding sequence is TGTGCCAGCAGCCAAGTGGCCAGGAGCTACGAGCAGTACTTC. As protein: CASSQVARSYEQYF.

V usage is TRBV19 and J usage is TRBJ1-1; no definite D call. In germline, CDR1 is LNHDA, CDR2 SQIVND (reference sequence). The CDR3 contains 13 residues. The V end was cut by 8 bases, the J end by 0 bases, with 10 bases between. CDR3 sequence (DNA): TGTGCCAGTGCGCGGGCTATGAACACTGAAGCTTTCTTT. Translated: CASARAMNTEAFF.

The J gene is TRBJ2-7, the V gene TRBV25-1, with D perhaps matching TRBD1 or TRBD2 (6 bases each). Germline V lookup: CDR1 MGHDK, CDR2 SYGVNS. Trimming shortened V by 4 bases and J by 6 bases, and 16 bases separated the two germline ends. The CDR3 totals 14 residues. CDR3: CASSATGRWIEQYF. In nucleotides, the CDR3 is TGTGCCAGCAGTGCCACAGGGAGGTGGATCGAGCAGTACTTC.

This clone was found once. V is TRBV29-1 and J is TRBJ2-1; D might be TRBD2 (5 bases). V lost 3 bases to trimming and J lost 2 bases, with 11 bases between them. CDR1 and CDR2 (germline): SQVTM, ANQGSEA. The CDR3 extends over 14 amino acids. CDR3 coding DNA: TGCAGCGTTGATCGGGGTGCCACCTACAATGAGCAGTTCTTC. It is translated as CSVDRGATYNEQFF.

This clone was seen just once. The J gene is TRBJ2-6, the V gene TRBV4-2; no firm D call. In germline, CDR1 is LGHNA, CDR2 YNFKEQ. V lost 1 base and J 0 bases, leaving 10 bases between the germline ends. The CDR3 runs 17 residues. The CDR3 bases are TGTGCCAGCAGCCAAGGGGTAACAAACTCTGGGGCCAACGTCCTGACTTTC. Its protein product is CASSQGVTNSGANVLTF.

J is TRBJ2-2 and V is TRBV2; TRBD2 aligns across 11 bases. Losses at the gene ends were 4 bases for V and 3 bases for J; bases not matched to a gene: 13. From germline, CDR1 is SNHLY and CDR2 FYNNEI. This CDR3 region has 19 residues. The CDR3, as DNA: TGTGCCAGCAGTGGGGGGTCGGGGACTAGCGGAGAATACACCGGGGAGCTGTTTTTT. The encoded protein is CASSGGSGTSGEYTGELFF.

The chain combines TRBV27 with TRBJ1-4; a possible D gene is TRBD1 (5 bases). Germline CDR1 reads MNHEY; CDR2 reads SMNVEV (reference sequence). Trimming removed 6 bases from V and 3 bases from J, with 8 bases in between. The CDR3 spans 13 residues. The CDR3: CASRQGPNEKLFF. CDR3 nucleotide sequence: TGTGCCAGCAGGCAGGGTCCTAATGAAAAACTGTTTTTT.

CDR3 nucleotide sequence: TGCGCCAGCAGTTTTTTTGGGCAGGCCGAGAGGGAGGCTTTCTTT. It encodes CASSFFGQAEREAFF. V is TRBV5-1 and J is TRBJ1-1; D is unclear. Trimming left V 5 bases short and J 11 bases short, with 25 bases between. The CDR3 loop spans 15 amino acids. Per the germline V gene, CDR1 is SGHRS and CDR2 is YFSETQ. Filled out from reference TRBV5-1 and TRBJ1-1, the complete variable domain reads KAGVTQTPRYLIKTRGQQVTLSCSPISGHRSVSWYQQTPGQGLQFLFEYFSETQRNKGNFPGRFSGRQFSNSRSEMNVSTLELGDSALYLCASSFFGQAEREAFFGQGTRLTVV.

The genes are TRBV2 and TRBJ2-1, with TRBD2 matching over 9 bases. In germline, CDR1 is SNHLY, CDR2 FYNNEI. After removal of 3 bases from V and 8 bases from J, the junction contained 11 bases not matched to a gene. The CDR3 runs to 16 residues. The CDR3 loop is CASSEMGLAGRYEQFF. For the CDR3, the DNA is TGTGCCAGCAGTGAGATGGGGCTAGCGGGGAGGTATGAGCAGTTCTTC.

The J gene is TRBJ1-4, the V gene TRBV9; D remains ambiguous. Trimming took 4 bases from V and 2 from J, leaving 12 bases between them. CDR1 and CDR2 from the germline V gene are SGDLS and YYNGEE. The CDR3 contains 15 residues. This CDR3 reads CASSPHTSTNEKLFF. The CDR3 nucleotides are TGTGCCAGCAGCCCCCACACCAGCACTAATGAAAAACTGTTTTTT.